This TCR beta chain was found in a study of T cell repertoires in cytomegalovirus infection. About the research overall: Through public TCR beta signatures, both CMV infection and matching HLA type were indicated.

TCRdb re-called the reads with MiXCR, one entry per CDR3 protein. The table records nearly 650,000 distinct CDR3 sequences, more than 20% of them present only once. This clonotype occurred a few times. Its antigen remains unknown. Study-wide findings and caveats: Summed frequency of public TCR beta families distinguished CMV carriers with the relevant HLA.

Unmatched junction bases numbered 13, after V lost 3 bases and J lost 4 bases. Per germline, CDR1 LNHDA and CDR2 SQIVND (reference sequence). This CDR3 contains 17 residues. This TCR came from a human donor in good health (CMV status not recorded). Some clones in this sample may be carry-over from other donors' samples. Sequenced material: CD8+ T cells from PBMCs. The chain links TRBV19 to TRBJ2-5, with 8 bases that match TRBD2. The CDR3 sequence: CASSIPTSEFTVETQYF. The CDR3 region has the DNA TGTGCCAGTAGTATCCCGACTAGCGAATTTACCGTAGAGACCCAGTACTTC.